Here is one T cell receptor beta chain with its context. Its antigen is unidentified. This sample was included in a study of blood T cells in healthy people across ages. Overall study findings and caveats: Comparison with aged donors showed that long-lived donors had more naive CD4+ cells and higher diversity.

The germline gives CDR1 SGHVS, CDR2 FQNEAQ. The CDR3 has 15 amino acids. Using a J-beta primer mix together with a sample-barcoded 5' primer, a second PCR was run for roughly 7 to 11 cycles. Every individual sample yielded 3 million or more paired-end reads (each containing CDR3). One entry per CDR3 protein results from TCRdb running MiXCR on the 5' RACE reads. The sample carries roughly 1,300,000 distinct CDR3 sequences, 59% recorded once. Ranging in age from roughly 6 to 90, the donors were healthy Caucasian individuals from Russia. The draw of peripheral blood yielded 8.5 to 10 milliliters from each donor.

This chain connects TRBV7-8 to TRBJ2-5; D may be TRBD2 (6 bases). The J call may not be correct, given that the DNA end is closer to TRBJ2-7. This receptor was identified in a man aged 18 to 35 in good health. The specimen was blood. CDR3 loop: CASSNQGGGMREQYF. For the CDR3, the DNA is TGTGCCAGCAGCAATCAGGGTGGCGGGATGCGCGAGCAGTACTTC.